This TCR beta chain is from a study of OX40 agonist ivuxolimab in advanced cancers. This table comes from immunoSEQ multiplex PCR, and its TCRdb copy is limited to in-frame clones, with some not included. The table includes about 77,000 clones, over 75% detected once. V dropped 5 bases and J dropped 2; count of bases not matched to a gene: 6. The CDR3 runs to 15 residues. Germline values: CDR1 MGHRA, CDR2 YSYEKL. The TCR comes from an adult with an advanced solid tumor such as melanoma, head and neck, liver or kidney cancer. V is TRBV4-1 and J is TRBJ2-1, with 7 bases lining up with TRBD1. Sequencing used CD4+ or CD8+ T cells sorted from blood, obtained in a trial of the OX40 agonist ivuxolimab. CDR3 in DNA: TGCGCCAGCAGCGGTACGACAGGGACCTACAATGAGCAGTTCTTC. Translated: CASSGTTGTYNEQFF.